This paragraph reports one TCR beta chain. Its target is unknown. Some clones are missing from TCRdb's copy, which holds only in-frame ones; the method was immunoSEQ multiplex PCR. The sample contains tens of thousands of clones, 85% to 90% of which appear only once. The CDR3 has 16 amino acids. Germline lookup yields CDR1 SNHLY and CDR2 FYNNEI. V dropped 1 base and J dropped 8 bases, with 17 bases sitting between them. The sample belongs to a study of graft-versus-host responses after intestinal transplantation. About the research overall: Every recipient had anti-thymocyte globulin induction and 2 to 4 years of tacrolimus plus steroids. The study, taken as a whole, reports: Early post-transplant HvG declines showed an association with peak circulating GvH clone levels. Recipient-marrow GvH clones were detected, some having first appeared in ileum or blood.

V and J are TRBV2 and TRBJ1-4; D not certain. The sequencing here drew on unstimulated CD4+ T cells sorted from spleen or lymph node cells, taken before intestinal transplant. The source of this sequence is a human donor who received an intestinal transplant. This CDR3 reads CASSEEGAGEREKLFF. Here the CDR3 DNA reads TGTGCCAGCAGTGAAGAGGGCGCGGGCGAGAGGGAAAAACTGTTTTTT.